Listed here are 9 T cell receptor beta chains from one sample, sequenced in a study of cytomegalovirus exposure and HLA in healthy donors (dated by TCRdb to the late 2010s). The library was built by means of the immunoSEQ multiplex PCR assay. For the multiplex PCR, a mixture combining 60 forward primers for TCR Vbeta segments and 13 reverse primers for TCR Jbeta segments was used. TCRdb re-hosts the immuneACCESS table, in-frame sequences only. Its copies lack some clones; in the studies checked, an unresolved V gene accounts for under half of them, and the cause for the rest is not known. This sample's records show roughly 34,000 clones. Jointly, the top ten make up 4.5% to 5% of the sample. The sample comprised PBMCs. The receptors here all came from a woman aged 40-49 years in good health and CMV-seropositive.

CDR3 sequence (DNA): TGTGCCAGCAGTTCCCGACGACAGGATTTCGATATGAACACTGAAGCTTTCTTT. Its protein is CASSSRRQDFDMNTEAFF. V is TRBV27 and J is TRBJ1-1; weak D call: TRBD1 (6 bases). Germline CDR1 is MNHEY and CDR2 is SMNVEV (reference sequence). The CDR3 runs 18 residues. Trimming stripped 4 bases from V and 0 bases from J, with 21 bases between.

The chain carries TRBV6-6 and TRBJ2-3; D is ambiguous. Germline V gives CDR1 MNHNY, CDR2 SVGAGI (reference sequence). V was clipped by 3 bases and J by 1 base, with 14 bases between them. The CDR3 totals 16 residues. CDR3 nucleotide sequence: TGTGCCAGCAGTTATCATCTACTAACCGGCACAGATACGCAGTATTTT. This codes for CASSYHLLTGTDTQYF.

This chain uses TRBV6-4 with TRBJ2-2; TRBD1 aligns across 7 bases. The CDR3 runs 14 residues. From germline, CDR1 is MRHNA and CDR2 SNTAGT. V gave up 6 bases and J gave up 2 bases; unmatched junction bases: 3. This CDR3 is CASRNRGNTGELFF. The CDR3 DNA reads TGTGCCAGCAGAAACAGGGGAAACACCGGGGAGCTGTTTTTT.

In DNA, the CDR3 is TGCGCCAGCAGGCGACTGACAGGGATCCTCGATGAGCAGTTCTTC. This sequence encodes CASRRLTGILDEQFF. The chain carries TRBV5-1 and TRBJ2-1; 7 bases agree with TRBD1. Germline assignment: CDR1 SGHRS and CDR2 YFSETQ. The V gene end was trimmed by 5 bases and the J gene end by 8 bases; junction bases not matched to a gene: 13. The CDR3 extends over 15 amino acids.

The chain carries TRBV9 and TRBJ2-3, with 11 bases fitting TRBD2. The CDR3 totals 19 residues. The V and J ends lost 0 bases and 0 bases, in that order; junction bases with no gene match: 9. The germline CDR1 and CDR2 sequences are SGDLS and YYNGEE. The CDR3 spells CASSVGIAGGPTSTDTQYF. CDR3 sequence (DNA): TGTGCCAGCAGCGTAGGGATAGCGGGAGGGCCAACGAGCACAGATACGCAGTATTTT.

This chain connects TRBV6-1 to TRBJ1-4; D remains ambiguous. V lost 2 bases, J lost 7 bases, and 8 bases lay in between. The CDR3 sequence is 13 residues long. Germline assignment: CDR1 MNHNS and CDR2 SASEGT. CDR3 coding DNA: TGTGCCAGCAGTGAACCCGGGATTGAAAAACTGTTTTTT. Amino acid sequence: CASSEPGIEKLFF.

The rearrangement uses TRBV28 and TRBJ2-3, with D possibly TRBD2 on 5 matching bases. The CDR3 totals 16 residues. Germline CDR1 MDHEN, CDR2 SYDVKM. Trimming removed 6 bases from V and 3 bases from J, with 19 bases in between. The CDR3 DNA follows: TGTGCCAGCAGGAGGGATATTGGTAGAGGGACAGATACGCAGTATTTT. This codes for CASRRDIGRGTDTQYF.

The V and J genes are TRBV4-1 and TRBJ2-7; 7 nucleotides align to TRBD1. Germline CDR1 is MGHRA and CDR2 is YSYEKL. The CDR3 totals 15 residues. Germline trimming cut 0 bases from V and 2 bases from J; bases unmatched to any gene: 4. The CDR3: CASSQDRQGTYEQYF. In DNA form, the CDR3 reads TGCGCCAGCAGCCAAGATCGACAGGGAACCTACGAGCAGTACTTC.

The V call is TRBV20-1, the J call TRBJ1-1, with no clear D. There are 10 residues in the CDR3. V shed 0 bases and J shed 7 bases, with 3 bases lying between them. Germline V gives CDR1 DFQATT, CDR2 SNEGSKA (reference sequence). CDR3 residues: CSARESEAFF. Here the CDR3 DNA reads TGCAGTGCTAGAGAGAGTGAAGCTTTCTTT.